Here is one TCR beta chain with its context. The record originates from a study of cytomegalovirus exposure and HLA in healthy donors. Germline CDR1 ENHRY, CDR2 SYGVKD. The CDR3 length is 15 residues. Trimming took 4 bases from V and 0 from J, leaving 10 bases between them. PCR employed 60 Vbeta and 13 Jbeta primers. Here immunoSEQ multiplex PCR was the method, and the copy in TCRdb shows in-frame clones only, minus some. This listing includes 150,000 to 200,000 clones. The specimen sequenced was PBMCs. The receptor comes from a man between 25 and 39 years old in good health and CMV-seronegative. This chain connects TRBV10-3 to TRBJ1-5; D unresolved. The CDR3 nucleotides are TGTGCCATCAGTGTTTCCGGGAATAGCAATCAGCCCCAGCATTTT. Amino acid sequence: CAISVSGNSNQPQHF.